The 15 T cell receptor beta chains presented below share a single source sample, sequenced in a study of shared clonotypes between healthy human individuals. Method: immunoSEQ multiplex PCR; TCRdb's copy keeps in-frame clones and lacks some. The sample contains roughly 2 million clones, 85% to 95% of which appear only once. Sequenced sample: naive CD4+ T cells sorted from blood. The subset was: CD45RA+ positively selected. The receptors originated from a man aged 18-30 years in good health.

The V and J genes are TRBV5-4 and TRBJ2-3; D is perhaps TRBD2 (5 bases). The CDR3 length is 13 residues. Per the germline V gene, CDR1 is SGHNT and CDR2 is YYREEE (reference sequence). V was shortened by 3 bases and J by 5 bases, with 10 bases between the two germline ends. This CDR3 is CASSSQLVDTQYF. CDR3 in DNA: TGTGCCAGCAGCTCCCAACTAGTAGATACGCAGTATTTT.

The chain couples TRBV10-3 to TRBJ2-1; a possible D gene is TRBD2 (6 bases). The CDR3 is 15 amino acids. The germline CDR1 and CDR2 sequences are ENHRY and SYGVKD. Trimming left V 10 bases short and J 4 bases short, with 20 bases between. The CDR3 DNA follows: TGTGCCAGTAATGCGGGGCCGGGGGAATACAATGAGCAGTTCTTC. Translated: CASNAGPGEYNEQFF.

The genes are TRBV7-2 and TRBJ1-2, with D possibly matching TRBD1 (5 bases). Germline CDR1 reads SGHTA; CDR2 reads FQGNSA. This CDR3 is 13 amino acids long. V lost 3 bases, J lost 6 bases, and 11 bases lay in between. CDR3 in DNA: TGTGCCAGCAGCTTCAGGGAAAGGCATGGCTACACCTTC. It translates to CASSFRERHGYTF. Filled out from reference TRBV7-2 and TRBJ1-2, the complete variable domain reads GAGVSQSPSNKVTEKGKDVELRCDPISGHTALYWYRQSLGQGLEFLIYFQGNSAPDKSGLPSDRFSAERTGGSVSTLTIQRTQQEDSAVYLCASSFRERHGYTFGSGTRLTVV.

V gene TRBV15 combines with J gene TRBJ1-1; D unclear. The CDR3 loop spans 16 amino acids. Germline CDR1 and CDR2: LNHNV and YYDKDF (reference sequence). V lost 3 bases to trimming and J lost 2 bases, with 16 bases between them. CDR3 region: CATSRPIGQPNTEAFF. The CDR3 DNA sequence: TGTGCCACCAGCAGGCCGATTGGCCAGCCTAACACTGAAGCTTTCTTT.

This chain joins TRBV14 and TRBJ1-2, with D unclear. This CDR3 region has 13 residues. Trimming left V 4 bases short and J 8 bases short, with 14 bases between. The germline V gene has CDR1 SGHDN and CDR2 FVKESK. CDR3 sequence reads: CASSPLDLAGYTF. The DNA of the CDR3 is TGTGCCAGCAGCCCTTTGGACCTCGCGGGCTACACCTTC.

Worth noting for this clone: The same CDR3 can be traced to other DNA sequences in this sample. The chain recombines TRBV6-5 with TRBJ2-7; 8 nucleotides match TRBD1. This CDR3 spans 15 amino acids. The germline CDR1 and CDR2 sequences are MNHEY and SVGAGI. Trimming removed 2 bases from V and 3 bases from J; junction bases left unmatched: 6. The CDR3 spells CASSYLRTGSYEQYF. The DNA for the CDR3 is TGTGCCAGCAGTTACCTTCGGACAGGGAGCTACGAGCAGTACTTC.

The CDR3 sequence: CASSLALTSGSYEQYF. CDR3 nucleotides: TGTGCCAGCAGCTTGGCCTTGACTAGCGGCTCCTACGAGCAGTACTTC. This chain joins TRBV5-4 and TRBJ2-7; TRBD2 agrees at 9 bases. The CDR3 totals 16 residues. V lost 0 bases, J lost 0 bases, and 4 bases stayed unmatched. Germline CDR1 SGHNT, CDR2 YYREEE (reference sequence).

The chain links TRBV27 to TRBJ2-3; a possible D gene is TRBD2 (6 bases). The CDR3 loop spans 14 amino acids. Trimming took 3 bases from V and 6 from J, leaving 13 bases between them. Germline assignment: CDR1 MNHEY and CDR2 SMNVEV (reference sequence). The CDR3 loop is CASSFGGRGDTQYF. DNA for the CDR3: TGTGCCAGCAGTTTTGGGGGGAGAGGTGATACGCAGTATTTT.

CDR3: CASSLALTGTSGRETQYF. For the CDR3, the DNA is TGTGCCAGCAGCTTAGCCCTGACTGGGACTAGCGGGAGAGAGACCCAGTACTTC. This chain connects TRBV11-2 to TRBJ2-5, with 14 positions matching TRBD2. CDR1 and CDR2 (germline): SGHAT, FQNNGV. With 1 base clipped from V and 4 bases from J, the junction kept 8 bases outside the gene matches. The CDR3 totals 18 residues.

CDR3 region: CASSTGATLTDTQYF. As DNA, the CDR3 is TGTGCCAGCAGTACGGGGGCCACCCTCACAGATACGCAGTATTTT. This chain links TRBV6-1 with TRBJ2-3; D possibly matches TRBD1 or TRBD2 (6 bases each). V was cut by 5 bases and J by 2 bases, with 14 bases left in between. CDR1 MNHNS and CDR2 SASEGT come from the germline V gene. CDR3 length: 15 amino acids.

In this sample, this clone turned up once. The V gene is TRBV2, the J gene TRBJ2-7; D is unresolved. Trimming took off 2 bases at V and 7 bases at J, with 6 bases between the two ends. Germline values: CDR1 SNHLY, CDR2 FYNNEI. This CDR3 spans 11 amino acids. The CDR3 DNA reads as TGTGCCAGCAGTGAAAGTTTTGAGCAGTACTTC. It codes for CASSESFEQYF.

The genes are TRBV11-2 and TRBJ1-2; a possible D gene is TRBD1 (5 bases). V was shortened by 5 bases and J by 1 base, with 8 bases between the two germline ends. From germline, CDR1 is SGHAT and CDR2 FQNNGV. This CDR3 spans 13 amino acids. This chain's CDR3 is CASSIQVNYGYTF. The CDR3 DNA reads TGTGCCAGCAGCATACAGGTTAACTATGGCTACACCTTC.

For the CDR3, the DNA is TGCGCCAGCAGCCGGACAGGGGTCCCGTACAAACTCCAAGAGACCCAGTACTTC. Its protein product is CASSRTGVPYKLQETQYF. V and J are TRBV5-1 and TRBJ2-5; 9 nucleotides line up with TRBD1. CDR1 SGHRS and CDR2 YFSETQ come from the germline V gene. This CDR3 region has 18 residues. The trim removed 4 bases at V and 1 base at J, leaving 14 bases unmatched.

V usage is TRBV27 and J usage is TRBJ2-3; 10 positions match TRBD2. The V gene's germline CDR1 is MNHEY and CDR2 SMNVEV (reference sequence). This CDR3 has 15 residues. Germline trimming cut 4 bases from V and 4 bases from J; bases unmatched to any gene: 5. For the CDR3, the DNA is TGTGCCAGCAGTTCTCAGCGGGGGGGCGCAGATACGCAGTATTTT. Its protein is CASSSQRGGADTQYF.

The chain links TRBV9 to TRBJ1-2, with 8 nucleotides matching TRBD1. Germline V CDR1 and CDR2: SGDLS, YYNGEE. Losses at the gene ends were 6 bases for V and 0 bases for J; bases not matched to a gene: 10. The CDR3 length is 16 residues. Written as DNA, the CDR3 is TGTGCCAGCACACGTTGGGACAGGTCTTCTAACTATGGCTACACCTTC. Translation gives CASTRWDRSSNYGYTF.